This T cell receptor (beta chain) was identified during a study of shared clonotypes between healthy human individuals. Study-wide context: Per donor, three plates held CD4 naive cells, three held CD4 memory, two held CD8 naive and one held CD8 memory.

Memory CD4+ cells were the fraction left after CD45RA+ naive selection. Only in-frame clones appear in the TCRdb table, and some are missing; sequencing was by immunoSEQ multiplex PCR. The sample contains about 1.1 million clones, approximately 80% of which appear only once. CDR1 and CDR2 (germline): SGHDT, YYEEEE. The CDR3 totals 14 residues. J lost 4 bases, V lost 4 bases, and 7 bases had no gene match. This clone was seen many times. Its antigen is not identified. Study observations and caveats: Owing to a small donor count, the genetic and exposure-history diversity represented was limited. Naive CD4 clonotype sharing across a handful of donors was about 5.3%.

This chain joins TRBV5-6 and TRBJ2-5; TRBD2 agrees at 7 bases. Sequencing was performed on memory CD4+ T cells from PBMCs. The subset was: CD45RA-negative fraction. The sequence came from a man aged 18 to 29 in good health. Some clones in this sample may be carry-over from other donors' samples. The CDR3, as DNA: TGTGCCAGCAGCCTTAAAGGGAGGGTAGAGACCCAGTACTTC. It is translated as CASSLKGRVETQYF.